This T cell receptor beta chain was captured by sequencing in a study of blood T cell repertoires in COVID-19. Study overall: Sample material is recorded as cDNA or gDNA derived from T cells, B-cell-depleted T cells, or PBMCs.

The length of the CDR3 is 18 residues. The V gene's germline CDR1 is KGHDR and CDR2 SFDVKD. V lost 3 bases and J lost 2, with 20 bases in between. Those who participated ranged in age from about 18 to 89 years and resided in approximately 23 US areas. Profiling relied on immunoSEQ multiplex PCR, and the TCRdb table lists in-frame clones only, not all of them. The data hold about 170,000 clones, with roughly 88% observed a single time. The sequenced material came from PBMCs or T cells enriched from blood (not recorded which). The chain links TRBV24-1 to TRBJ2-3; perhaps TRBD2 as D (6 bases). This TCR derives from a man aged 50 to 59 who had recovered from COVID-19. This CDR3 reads CATSDTIAGTGYTDTQYF. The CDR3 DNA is TGTGCCACCAGTGATACTATTGCCGGGACTGGATACACAGATACGCAGTATTTT.